The next 6 T cell receptor beta chains were all read from a single sample in a study of cytomegalovirus exposure and HLA in healthy donors. Libraries were prepared by immunoSEQ multiplex PCR; TCRdb keeps only in-frame clonotypes and omits some of them. Here the sample spans approximately 300,000 clones, roughly 89% being singletons. Sequencing was performed on PBMCs. The receptors shown here come from a woman in her late teens or twenties in good health and CMV-seronegative.

The CDR3: CASSSPGLAGGQDEQYF. The CDR3 DNA follows: TGTGCCAGCAGCTCCCCGGGACTAGCGGGAGGCCAGGACGAGCAGTACTTC. This chain links TRBV11-1 with TRBJ2-7; 15 bases align to TRBD2. The V and J ends lost 4 bases and 5 bases, in that order; junction bases with no gene match: 9. This CDR3 has 17 residues. Per the germline V gene, CDR1 is SGHAT and CDR2 is FQDESV (reference sequence).

The chain uses TRBV2 and TRBJ2-5; D may be TRBD2 (6 bases). Germline V gives CDR1 SNHLY, CDR2 FYNNEI. V gave up 6 bases and J gave up 0 bases, with 14 bases separating them. This CDR3 spans 15 amino acids. CDR3 coding DNA: TGTGCCAGCAGGGCGAATGGAGGGAACCAAGAGACCCAGTACTTC. It encodes CASRANGGNQETQYF.

This clone was seen more than once but under ten times. The rearrangement uses TRBV7-9 and TRBJ2-1; TRBD2 agrees at 11 bases. This CDR3 spans 16 amino acids. Germline V CDR1 and CDR2: SEHNR, FQNEAQ (reference sequence). V lost 2 bases to trimming and J lost 10 bases; unmatched junction nucleotides: 10. The CDR3 DNA follows: TGTGCCAGCAGCTTAATAGCGGGAGGGACTAGCGGCGAGCAGTTCTTC. Translation: CASSLIAGGTSGEQFF. The variable domain in full, with the rest retrieved from reference TRBV7-9 and TRBJ2-1, is DTGVSQNPRHKITKRGQNVTFRCDPISEHNRLYWYRQTLGQGPEFLTYFQNEAQLEKSRLLSDRFSAERPKGSFSTLEIQRTEQGDSAMYLCASSLIAGGTSGEQFFGPGTRLTVL.

The chain employs TRBV9 and TRBJ1-2; D gene unclear. Trimming pared 4 bases from V and 2 bases from J, leaving 15 bases between. Germline CDR1 reads SGDLS; CDR2 reads YYNGEE. This CDR3 region has 15 residues. The CDR3 sequence is CASSPSGSENYGYTF. CDR3 nucleotide sequence: TGTGCCAGCAGCCCCAGTGGCTCCGAAAACTATGGCTACACCTTC. Supplemented by reference TRBV9 and TRBJ1-2, the full variable domain reads DSGVTQTPKHLITATGQRVTLRCSPRSGDLSVYWYQQSLDQGLQFLIQYYNGEERAKGNILERFSAQQFPDLHSELNLSSLELGDSALYFCASSPSGSENYGYTFGSGTRLTVV.

In its sample, this clone was seen a few times. This chain joins TRBV7-9 and TRBJ2-7; D ambiguous. From germline, CDR1 is SEHNR and CDR2 FQNEAQ (reference sequence). The CDR3 length is 12 residues. Trimming stripped 6 bases from V and 2 bases from J, with 8 bases between. CDR3 region: CASRAEAYEQYF. As DNA, the CDR3 is TGTGCCAGCAGGGCAGAGGCCTACGAGCAGTACTTC.

The chain has TRBV7-2 and TRBJ2-7, with a tentative D call TRBD2 (7 bases). CDR1 is SGHTA and CDR2 is FQGNSA in the germline V gene. CDR3 length equals 16 residues. Trimming removed 6 bases at V and 4 bases at J, with 22 bases between. As DNA, the CDR3 is TGTGCCAGCAGGCCCCCAGTTGGGAGCGGGACATACGAGCAGTACTTC. Encoded protein: CASRPPVGSGTYEQYF.